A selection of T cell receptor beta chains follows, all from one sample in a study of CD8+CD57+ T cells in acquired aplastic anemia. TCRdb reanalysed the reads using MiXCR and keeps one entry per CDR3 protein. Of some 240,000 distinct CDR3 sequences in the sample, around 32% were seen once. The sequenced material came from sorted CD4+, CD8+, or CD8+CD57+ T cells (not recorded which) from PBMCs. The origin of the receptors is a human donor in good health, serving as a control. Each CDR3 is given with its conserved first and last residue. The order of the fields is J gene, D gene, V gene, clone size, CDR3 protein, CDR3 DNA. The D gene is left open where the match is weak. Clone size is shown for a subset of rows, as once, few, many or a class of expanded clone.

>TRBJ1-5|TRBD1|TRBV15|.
CATSRLTGTEDQPQHF
TGTGCCACCAGCCGATTGACCGGGACAGAGGATCAGCCCCAGCATTTT
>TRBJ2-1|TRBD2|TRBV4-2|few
CASSPTSGGISYNEQFF
TGTGCCAGCAGCCCTACTAGCGGGGGGATCTCCTACAATGAGCAGTTCTTC
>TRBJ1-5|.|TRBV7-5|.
CISVPEARDQPQHF
.
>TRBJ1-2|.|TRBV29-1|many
CSAPIQGRYGYTF
TGCAGCGCCCCCATACAGGGACGCTATGGCTACACCTTC
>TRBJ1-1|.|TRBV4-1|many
CASSLGGGLAFF
TGCGCCAGCAGCTTAGGGGGAGGGTTGGCTTTCTTT
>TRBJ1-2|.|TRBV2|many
CASSGLDYGYTF
TGTGCCAGCTCGGGACTGGACTATGGCTACACCTTC
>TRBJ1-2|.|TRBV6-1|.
CASRLGQLIYGFTF
TGTGCCAGCAGATTGGGACAATTGATCTATGGCTTCACCTTC
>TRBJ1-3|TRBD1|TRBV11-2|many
CASSERTGPGNTIYF
TGTGCCAGCAGCGAACGGACAGGGCCTGGAAACACCATATATTTT
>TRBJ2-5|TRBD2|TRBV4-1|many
CASSQEASGGETQYF
TGCGCCAGCAGCCAAGAAGCTAGCGGGGGGGAGACCCAGTACTTC
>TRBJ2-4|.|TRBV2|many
CASSEGGAKNIQYF
TGTGCCAGCAGTGAAGGGGGGGCCAAAAACATTCAGTACTTC
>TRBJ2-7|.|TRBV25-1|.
CASSFSRRGYEQYF
TGCGCCAGCAGCTTTTCACGCAGGGGCTACGAGCAGTACTTC
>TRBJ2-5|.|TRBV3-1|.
CASSQDTSTAKETQYF
TGTGCCAGCAGCCAAGATACGTCGACTGCTAAAGAGACCCAGTACTTC
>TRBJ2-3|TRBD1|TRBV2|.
CAGDSPRTDTQYF
TGTGCCGGGGACAGCCCCCGCACAGATACGCAGTATTTT
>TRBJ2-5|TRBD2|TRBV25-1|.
CASSEFWRGGNKETQYF
TGTGCCAGCAGTGAATTCTGGCGGGGGGGAAACAAAGAGACCCAGTACTTC
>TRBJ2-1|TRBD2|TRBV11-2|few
CASSLRLAGENEQFF
TGTGCCAGCAGCTTACGACTAGCGGGAGAAAATGAGCAGTTCTTC
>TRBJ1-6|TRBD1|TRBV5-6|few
CASSLEGDSSPLHF
TGTGCCAGCAGCTTAGAGGGGGACAGCTCACCCCTCCACTTT
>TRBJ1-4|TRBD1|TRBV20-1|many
CSARVQQGPLFLGKLFF
TGCAGTGCTAGAGTACAACAGGGGCCGCTGTTCTTAGGAAAACTGTTTTTT
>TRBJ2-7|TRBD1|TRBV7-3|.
CASSLQGAGEQYF
TGTGCCAGCAGCTTACAGGGGGCGGGAGAGCAGTACTTC
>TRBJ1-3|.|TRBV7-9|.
CASRRGGSGNTIYF
TGTGCCAGCAGGCGAGGGGGCTCTGGAAACACCATATATTTT
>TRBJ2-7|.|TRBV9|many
CASSVDGARTYEQYF
TGTGCCAGCAGCGTAGACGGGGCCAGAACCTACGAGCAGTACTTC
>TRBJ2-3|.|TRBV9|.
CASSVDGGTRRLAGTDTQYF
TGTGCCAGCAGCGTAGATGGGGGTACTCGTAGGCTAGCCGGCACAGATACGCAGTATTTT
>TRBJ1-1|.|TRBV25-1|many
CASSLLMNTEAFF
TGTGCCAGCAGTTTACTTATGAACACTGAAGCTTTCTTT
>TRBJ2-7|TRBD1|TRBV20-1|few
CSATYRGRQFEQYF
TGCAGTGCTACTTACAGGGGACGACAGTTCGAGCAGTACTTC
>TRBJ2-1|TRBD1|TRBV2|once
CASSRTGGRNEQFF
TGTGCCAGCAGTAGGACAGGGGGCAGGAATGAGCAGTTCTTC